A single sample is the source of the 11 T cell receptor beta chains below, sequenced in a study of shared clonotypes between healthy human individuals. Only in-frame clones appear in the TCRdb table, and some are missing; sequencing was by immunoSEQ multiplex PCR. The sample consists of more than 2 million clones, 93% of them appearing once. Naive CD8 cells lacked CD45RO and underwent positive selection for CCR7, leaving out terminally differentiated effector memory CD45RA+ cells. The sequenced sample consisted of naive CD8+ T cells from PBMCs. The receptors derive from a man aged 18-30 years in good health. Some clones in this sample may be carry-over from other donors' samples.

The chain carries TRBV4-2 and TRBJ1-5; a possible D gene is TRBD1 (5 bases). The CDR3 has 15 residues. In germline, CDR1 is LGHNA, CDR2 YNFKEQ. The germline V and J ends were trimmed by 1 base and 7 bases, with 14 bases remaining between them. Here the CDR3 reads CASSQVLGGGQPQHF. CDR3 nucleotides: TGTGCCAGCAGCCAAGTACTCGGGGGGGGGCAGCCCCAGCATTTT.

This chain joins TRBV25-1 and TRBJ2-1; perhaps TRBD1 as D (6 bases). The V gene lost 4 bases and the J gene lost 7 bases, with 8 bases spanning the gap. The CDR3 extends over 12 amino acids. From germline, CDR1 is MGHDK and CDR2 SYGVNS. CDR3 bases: TGTGCCAGCAGTGCAGGGGATAATGAGCAGTTCTTC. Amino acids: CASSAGDNEQFF.

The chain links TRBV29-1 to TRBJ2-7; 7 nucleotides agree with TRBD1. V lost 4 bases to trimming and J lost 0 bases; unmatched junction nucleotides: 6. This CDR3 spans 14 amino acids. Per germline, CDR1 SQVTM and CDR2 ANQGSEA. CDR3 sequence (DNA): TGCAGCGTTGTTTTTCCAGGGGGCTCCTACGAGCAGTACTTC. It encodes CSVVFPGGSYEQYF.

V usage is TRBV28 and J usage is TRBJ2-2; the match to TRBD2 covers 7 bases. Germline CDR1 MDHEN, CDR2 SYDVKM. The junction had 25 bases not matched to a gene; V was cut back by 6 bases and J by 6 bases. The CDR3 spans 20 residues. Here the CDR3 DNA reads TGTGCCAGCAGCCCTTTGAGGTTGGGCGGGAGCGGTTTTGGGGCCGGGGAGCTGTTTTTT. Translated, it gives CASSPLRLGGSGFGAGELFF. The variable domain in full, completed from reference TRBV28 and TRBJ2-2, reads DVKVTQSSRYLVKRTGEKVFLECVQDMDHENMFWYRQDPGLGLRLIYFSYDVKMKEKGDIPEGYSVSREKKERFSLILESASTNQTSMYLCASSPLRLGGSGFGAGELFFGEGSRLTVL.

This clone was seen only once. In DNA form, the CDR3 reads TGCGCCAGCAGTGAGTCGAGGACGGGCGCCGACGGCTACACCTTC. Protein sequence: CASSESRTGADGYTF. V gene TRBV10-1 combines with J gene TRBJ1-2; D unresolved. The CDR3 sequence is 15 residues long. The germline V and J ends were trimmed by 0 bases and 8 bases, with 16 bases remaining between them. CDR1 and CDR2 (germline): WNHNN, SYGVQD (reference sequence).

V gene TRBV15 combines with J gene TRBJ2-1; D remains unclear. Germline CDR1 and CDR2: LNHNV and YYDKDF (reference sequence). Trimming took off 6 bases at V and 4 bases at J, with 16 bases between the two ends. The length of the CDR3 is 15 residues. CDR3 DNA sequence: TGTGCCACCAGTCCCCCAGAAGGGTCTTACAATGAGCAGTTCTTC. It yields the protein CATSPPEGSYNEQFF.

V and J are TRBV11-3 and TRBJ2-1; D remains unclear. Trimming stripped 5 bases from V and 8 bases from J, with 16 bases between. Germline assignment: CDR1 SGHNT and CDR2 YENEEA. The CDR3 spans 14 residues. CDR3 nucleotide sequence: TGTGCCAGCAGCCAATCTCGTCGCTGGGATGAGCAGTTCTTC. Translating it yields CASSQSRRWDEQFF.

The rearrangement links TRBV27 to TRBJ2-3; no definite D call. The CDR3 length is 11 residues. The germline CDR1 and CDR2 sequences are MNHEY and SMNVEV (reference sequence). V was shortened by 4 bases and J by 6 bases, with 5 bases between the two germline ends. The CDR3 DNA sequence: TGTGCCAGCAGTTGGGGTGATACGCAGTATTTT. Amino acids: CASSWGDTQYF.

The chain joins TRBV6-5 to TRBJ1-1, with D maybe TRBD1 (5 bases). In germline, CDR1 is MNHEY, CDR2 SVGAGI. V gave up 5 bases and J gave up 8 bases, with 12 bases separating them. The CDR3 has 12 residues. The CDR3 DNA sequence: TGTGCCAGCAGTAGCCGGGACGGAGAAGCTTTCTTT. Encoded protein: CASSSRDGEAFF.

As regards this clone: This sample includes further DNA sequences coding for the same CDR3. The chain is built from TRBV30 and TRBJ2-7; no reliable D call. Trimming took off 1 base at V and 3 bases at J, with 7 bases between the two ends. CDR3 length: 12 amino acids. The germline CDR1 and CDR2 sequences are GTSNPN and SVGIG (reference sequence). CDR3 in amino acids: CAWSAVLYEQYF. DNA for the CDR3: TGTGCCTGGAGTGCTGTCCTCTACGAGCAGTACTTC. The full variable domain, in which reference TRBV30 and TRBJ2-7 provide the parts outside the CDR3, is SQTIHQWPATLVQPVGSPLSLECTVEGTSNPNLYWYRQAAGRGLQLLFYSVGIGQISSEVPQNLSASRPQDRQFILSSKKLLLSDSGFYLCAWSAVLYEQYFGPGTRLTVT.

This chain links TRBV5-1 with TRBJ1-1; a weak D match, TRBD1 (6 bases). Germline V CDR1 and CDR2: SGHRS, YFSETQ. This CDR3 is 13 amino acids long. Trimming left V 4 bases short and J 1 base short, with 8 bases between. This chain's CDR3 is CASSSRGNTEAFF. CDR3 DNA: TGCGCCAGCAGCAGCAGGGGGAACACTGAAGCTTTCTTT.